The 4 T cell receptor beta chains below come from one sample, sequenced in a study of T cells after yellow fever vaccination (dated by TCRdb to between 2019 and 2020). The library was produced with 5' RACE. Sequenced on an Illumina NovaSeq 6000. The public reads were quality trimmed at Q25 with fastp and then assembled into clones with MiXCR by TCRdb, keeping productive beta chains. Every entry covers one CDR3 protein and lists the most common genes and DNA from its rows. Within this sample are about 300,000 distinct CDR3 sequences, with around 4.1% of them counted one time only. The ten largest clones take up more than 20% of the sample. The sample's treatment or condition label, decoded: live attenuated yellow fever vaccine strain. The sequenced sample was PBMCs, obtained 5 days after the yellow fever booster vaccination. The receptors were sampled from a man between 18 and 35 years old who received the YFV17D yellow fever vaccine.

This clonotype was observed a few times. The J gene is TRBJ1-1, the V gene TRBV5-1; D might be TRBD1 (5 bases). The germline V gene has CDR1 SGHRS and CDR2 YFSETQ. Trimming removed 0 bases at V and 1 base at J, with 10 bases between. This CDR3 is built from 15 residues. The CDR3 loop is CASSLVGAGNTEAFF. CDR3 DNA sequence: TGCGCCAGCAGCTTGGTAGGGGCCGGGAACACTGAAGCTTTCTTT. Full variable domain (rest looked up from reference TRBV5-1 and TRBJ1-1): KAGVTQTPRYLIKTRGQQVTLSCSPISGHRSVSWYQQTPGQGLQFLFEYFSETQRNKGNFPGRFSGRQFSNSRSEMNVSTLELGDSALYLCASSLVGAGNTEAFFGQGTRLTVV.

The CDR3 sequence: CASNTPGGTQYF. As DNA, the CDR3 is TGTGCCAGCAACACTCCCGGTGGGACCCAGTACTTC. This chain uses TRBV7-2 with TRBJ2-5, with D unresolved. This CDR3 has 12 amino acids. The V end was cut by 7 bases, the J end by 7 bases, with 13 bases between. Germline V lookup: CDR1 SGHTA, CDR2 FQGNSA.

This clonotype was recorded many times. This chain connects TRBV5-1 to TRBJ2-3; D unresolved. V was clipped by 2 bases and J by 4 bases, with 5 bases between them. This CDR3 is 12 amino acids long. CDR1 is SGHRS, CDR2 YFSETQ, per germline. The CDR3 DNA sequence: TGCGCCAGCAGCTTTGGCCCAGATACGCAGTATTTT. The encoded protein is CASSFGPDTQYF. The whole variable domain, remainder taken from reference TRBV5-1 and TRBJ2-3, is KAGVTQTPRYLIKTRGQQVTLSCSPISGHRSVSWYQQTPGQGLQFLFEYFSETQRNKGNFPGRFSGRQFSNSRSEMNVSTLELGDSALYLCASSFGPDTQYFGPGTRLTVL.

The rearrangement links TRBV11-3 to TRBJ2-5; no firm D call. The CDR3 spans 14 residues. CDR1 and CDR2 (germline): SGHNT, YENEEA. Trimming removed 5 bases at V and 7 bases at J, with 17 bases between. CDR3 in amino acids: CASSPDGPKATQYF. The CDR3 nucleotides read TGTGCCAGCAGCCCAGACGGTCCGAAGGCGACCCAGTACTTC.